This is a list of T cell receptor beta chains from one sample in a study of T cells after yellow fever vaccination. One entry per CDR3 protein, called by TCRdb with MiXCR from the 5' RACE reads. The sample holds a few hundred thousand distinct CDR3 sequences; 6.8% are singletons and the top ten take roughly a sixth. Sequencing was performed on PBMCs, taken approximately 40 days after the first yellow fever vaccination. These receptors were obtained from a man between 18 and 35 years old who received the YFV17D yellow fever vaccine. CDR3s include the opening cysteine and the closing phenylalanine or tryptophan. D genes are given only for firm matches. The listing skips clone size in some rows; elsewhere it reads once, few, many or a size class.

TRBV6-1	-	TRBJ2-7	TRBD2	TGTGCCAGCACCCGCCTAGCGGGGGGCGCCTACGAGCAGTACTTC	CASTRLAGGAYEQYF
TRBV12-3/TRBV12-4	few	TRBJ2-5	-	TGTGCCAGCAGCCGAGAGTACGGTCAAGAGACCCAGTACTTC	CASSREYGQETQYF
TRBV20-1	few	TRBJ2-2	-	TGCAGTGCTAGAGAGCCTAGCGCGGGGACCGGGGAGCTGTTTTTT	CSAREPSAGTGELFF
TRBV7-9	-	TRBJ2-7	-	TGTGCCAGCAGCTTAGGTACGCCGAGCTCCTACGAGCAGTACTTC	CASSLGTPSSYEQYF
TRBV6-2/TRBV6-3	-	TRBJ2-7	TRBD1	TGTGCCAGCAGCGATACCGGGACAGTCGAGCAGTACTTC	CASSDTGTVEQYF
TRBV20-1	few	TRBJ1-3	-	TGCAGTGCTAGAGATCTGTCAACAGGGCACTCTGGAAACACCATATATTTT	CSARDLSTGHSGNTIYF
TRBV28	-	TRBJ1-2	-	TGTGCCAGCAGCGAGGACAGCAACTATGGCTACACCTTC	CASSEDSNYGYTF
TRBV6-1	-	TRBJ1-6	-	TGTGCCAGCAGCCCTCTTTCGGTGGGTTCATCCCTCCACTTT	CASSPLSVGSSLHF
TRBV5-1	-	TRBJ2-3	-	TGCGCCAGCAGCTTGAGTGACAGCCCTAGCACAGATACGCAGTATTTT	CASSLSDSPSTDTQYF
TRBV4-1	-	TRBJ1-2	-	TGCGCCAGCAGCCAACGTATTAACTATGGCTACACCTTC	CASSQRINYGYTF
TRBV19	few	TRBJ1-5	-	TGTGCCAGTGGCTTAACAGATTATAGCAATCAGCCCCAGCATTTT	CASGLTDYSNQPQHF
TRBV10-3	many	TRBJ2-7	TRBD1	TGTGCCATCAGGGTTTCGGGACAGGGGTACGAGCAGTACTTC	CAIRVSGQGYEQYF
TRBV5-1	-	TRBJ2-3	-	TGCGCCAGCAGCTTAGAAACCCTGGGCGGGACAGATACGCAGTATTTT	CASSLETLGGTDTQYF
TRBV5-1	-	TRBJ1-3	-	TGCGCCAGCAGCCCGGGATCGGGGGGAGCTGGAAACACCATATATTTT	CASSPGSGGAGNTIYF
TRBV11-2	-	TRBJ2-6	TRBD1	TGTGCCAGCAGCCCACCCTACAGGGGCTCTGGGGCCAACGTCCTGACTTTC	CASSPPYRGSGANVLTF
TRBV7-9	-	TRBJ2-7	-	TGTGTCAGCAGCCACACGCAGGGGAAAGCCTACGAGCAGTACTTC	CVSSHTQGKAYEQYF
TRBV12-3/TRBV12-4	-	TRBJ2-3	TRBD1	TGTGCCAGCAGGGCCGGCGGACAGGGCACAGATACGCAGTATTTT	CASRAGGQGTDTQYF
TRBV9	few	TRBJ1-2	-	TGTGCCAGCAGCGTAGCTTCGGGTCTCTATGGCTACACCTTC	CASSVASGLYGYTF
TRBV4-2	-	TRBJ2-3	TRBD2	TGTGCCAGCAGCCAGTCTACTAGCGGTTCTAGCACAGATACGCAGTATTTT	CASSQSTSGSSTDTQYF
TRBV20-1	many	TRBJ2-1	-	TGCAGTGTAAAAAGGGCTACCTACAATGAGCAGTTCTTC	CSVKRATYNEQFF
TRBV7-9	-	TRBJ1-1	-	TGTGCCAGCAGCCCGTTCAGGGGACTAAACACTGAAGCTTTCTTT	CASSPFRGLNTEAFF
TRBV3-1	few	TRBJ2-7	TRBD1	TGTGCCAGCAGCCAAGATCAGGGACAGAGAGAGCAGTACTTC	CASSQDQGQREQYF
TRBV7-9	many	TRBJ2-5	-	TGTGCCAGCAGCTCGTTGGAGACCCAGTACTTC	CASSSLETQYF
TRBV29-1	few	TRBJ2-3	TRBD1	TGCAGCGTTGCCGCACAGGGGCGGGCAGATACGCAGTATTTT	CSVAAQGRADTQYF
TRBV5-4	few	TRBJ1-2	-	TGTGCCAGCAGCCCCCTCCCGGGGGGTGACTATGGCTACACCTTC	CASSPLPGGDYGYTF
TRBV30	-	TRBJ2-1	-	TGTGCCTGGATCGAACGGGGGACATACAATGAGCAGTTCTTC	CAWIERGTYNEQFF